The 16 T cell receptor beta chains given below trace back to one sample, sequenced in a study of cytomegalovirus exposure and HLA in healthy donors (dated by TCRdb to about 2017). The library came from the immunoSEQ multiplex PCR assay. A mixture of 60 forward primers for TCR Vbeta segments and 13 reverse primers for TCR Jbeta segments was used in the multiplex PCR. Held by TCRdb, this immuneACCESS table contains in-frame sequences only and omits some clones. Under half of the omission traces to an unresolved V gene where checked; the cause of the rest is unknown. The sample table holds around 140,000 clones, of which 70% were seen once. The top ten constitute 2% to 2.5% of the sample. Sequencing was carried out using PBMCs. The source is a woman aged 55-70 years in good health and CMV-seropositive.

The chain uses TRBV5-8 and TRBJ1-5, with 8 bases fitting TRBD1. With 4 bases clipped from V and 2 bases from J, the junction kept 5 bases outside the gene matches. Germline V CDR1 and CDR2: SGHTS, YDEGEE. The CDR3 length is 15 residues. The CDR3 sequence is CASSGGQVRNQPQHF. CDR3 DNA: TGTGCCAGCAGCGGGGGACAGGTGCGCAATCAGCCCCAGCATTTT. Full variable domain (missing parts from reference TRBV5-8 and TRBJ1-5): EAGVTQSPTHLIKTRGQQATLRCSPISGHTSVYWYQQALGLGLQFLLWYDEGEERNRGNFPPRFSGRQFPNYSSELNVNALELEDSALYLCASSGGQVRNQPQHFGDGTRLSIL.

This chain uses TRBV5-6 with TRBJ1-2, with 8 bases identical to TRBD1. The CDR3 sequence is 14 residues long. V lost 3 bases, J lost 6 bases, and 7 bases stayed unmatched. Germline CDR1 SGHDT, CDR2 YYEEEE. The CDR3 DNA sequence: TGTGCCAGCAGCTCCCGGGACAGGACCCATGGCTACACCTTC. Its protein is CASSSRDRTHGYTF.

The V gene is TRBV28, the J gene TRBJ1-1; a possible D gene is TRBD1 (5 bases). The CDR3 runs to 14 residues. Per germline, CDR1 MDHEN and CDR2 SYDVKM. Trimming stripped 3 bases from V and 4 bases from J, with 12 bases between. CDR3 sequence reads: CASSLGLISTEAFF. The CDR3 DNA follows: TGTGCCAGCAGTTTGGGACTTATTTCCACTGAAGCTTTCTTT.

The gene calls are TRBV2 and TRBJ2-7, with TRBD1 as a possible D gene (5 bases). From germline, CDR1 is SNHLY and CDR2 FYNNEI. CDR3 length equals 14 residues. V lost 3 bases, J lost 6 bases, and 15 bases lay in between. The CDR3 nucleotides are TGTGCCAGCAGTGAGGGCGCAGGGTGGATCGAGCAGTACTTC. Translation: CASSEGAGWIEQYF.

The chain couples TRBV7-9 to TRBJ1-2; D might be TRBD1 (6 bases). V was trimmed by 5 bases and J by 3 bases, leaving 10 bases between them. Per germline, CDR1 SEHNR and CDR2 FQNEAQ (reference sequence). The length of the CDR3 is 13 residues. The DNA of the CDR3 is TGTGCCAGCAGCCCGGACAGTTACTATGGCTACACCTTC. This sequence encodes CASSPDSYYGYTF.

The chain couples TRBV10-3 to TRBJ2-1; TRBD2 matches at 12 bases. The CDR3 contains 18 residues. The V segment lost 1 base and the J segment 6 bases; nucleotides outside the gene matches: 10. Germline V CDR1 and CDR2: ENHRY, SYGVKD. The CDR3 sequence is CAISELGHGLAGPNEQFF. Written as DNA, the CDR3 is TGTGCCATCAGTGAGTTAGGCCATGGACTAGCGGGACCCAATGAGCAGTTCTTC.

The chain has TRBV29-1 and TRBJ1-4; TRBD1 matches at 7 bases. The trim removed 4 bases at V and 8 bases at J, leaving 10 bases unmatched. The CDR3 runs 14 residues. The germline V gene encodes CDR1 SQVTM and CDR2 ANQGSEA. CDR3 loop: CSVGFQGGREKLFF. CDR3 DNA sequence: TGCAGCGTTGGATTTCAGGGGGGCAGAGAAAAACTGTTTTTT. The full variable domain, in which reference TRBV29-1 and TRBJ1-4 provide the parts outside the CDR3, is SAVISQKPSRDICQRGTSLTIQCQVDSQVTMMFWYRQQPGQSLTLIATANQGSEATYESGFVIDKFPISRPNLTFSTLTVSNMSPEDSSIYLCSVGFQGGREKLFFGSGTQLSVL.

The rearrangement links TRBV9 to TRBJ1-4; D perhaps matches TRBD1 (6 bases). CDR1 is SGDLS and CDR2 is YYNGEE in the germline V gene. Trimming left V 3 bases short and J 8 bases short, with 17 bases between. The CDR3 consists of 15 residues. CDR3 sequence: CASSGPGTRGEKLFF. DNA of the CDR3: TGTGCCAGCAGCGGTCCCGGGACGAGGGGGGAAAAACTGTTTTTT.

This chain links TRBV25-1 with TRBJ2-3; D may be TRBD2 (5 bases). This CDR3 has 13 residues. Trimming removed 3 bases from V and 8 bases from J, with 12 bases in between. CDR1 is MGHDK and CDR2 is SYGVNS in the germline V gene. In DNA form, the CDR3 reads TGTGCCAGCAGTGACCCCCCCCGGGGTACGCAGTATTTT. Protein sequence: CASSDPPRGTQYF.

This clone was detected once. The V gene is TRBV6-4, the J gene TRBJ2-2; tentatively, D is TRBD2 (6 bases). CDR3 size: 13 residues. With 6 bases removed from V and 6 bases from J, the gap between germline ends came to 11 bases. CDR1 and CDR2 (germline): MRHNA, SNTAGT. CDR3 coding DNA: TGTGCCAGCAGCCGGGACTGGGCCGGGGAGCTGTTTTTT. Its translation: CASSRDWAGELFF.

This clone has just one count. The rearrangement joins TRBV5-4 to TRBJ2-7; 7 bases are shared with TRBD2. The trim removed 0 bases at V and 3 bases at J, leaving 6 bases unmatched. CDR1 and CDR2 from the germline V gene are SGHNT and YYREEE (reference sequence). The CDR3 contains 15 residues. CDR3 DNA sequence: TGTGCCAGCAGCTTGGTAGGGACTACCTACTACGAGCAGTACTTC. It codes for CASSLVGTTYYEQYF.

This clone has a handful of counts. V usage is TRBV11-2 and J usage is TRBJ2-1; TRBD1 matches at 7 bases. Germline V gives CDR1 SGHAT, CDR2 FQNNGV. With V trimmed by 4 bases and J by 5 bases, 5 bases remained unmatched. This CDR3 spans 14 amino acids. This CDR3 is CASSSGTVNNEQFF. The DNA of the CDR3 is TGTGCCAGCAGCTCGGGGACAGTGAACAATGAGCAGTTCTTC.

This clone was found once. The CDR3 DNA follows: TGTGCCAGCAGCTCATCCTACGAGCAGTACTTC. This encodes CASSSSYEQYF. This rearrangement joins TRBV11-2 to TRBJ2-7; D uncertain. The V gene lost 4 bases and the J gene lost 1 base, with 2 bases spanning the gap. Germline lookup yields CDR1 SGHAT and CDR2 FQNNGV. The CDR3 has 11 residues.

In DNA, the CDR3 is TGTGCCAGAAGCCAAGACAGTCAAGAGACCCAGTACTTC. As protein: CARSQDSQETQYF. V usage is TRBV5-3 and J usage is TRBJ2-5, with a possible D match to TRBD1 (5 bases). TRBV5-3 is known as an ORF, though its function is uncertain. V was cut by 4 bases and J by 2 bases, with 9 bases left in between. The CDR3 is 13 amino acids.

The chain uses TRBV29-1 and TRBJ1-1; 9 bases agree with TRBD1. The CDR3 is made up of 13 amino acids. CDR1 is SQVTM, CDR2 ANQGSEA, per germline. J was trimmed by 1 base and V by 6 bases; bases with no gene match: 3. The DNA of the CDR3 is TGCAGCGTAGGACAGGGGACGAACACTGAAGCTTTCTTT. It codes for CSVGQGTNTEAFF.

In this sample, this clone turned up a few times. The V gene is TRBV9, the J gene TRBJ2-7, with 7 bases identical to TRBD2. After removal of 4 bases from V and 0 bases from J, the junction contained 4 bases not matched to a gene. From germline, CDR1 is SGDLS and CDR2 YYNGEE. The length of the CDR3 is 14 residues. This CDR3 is CASSLTSDSYEQYF. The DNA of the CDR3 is TGTGCCAGCAGCCTTACTAGCGACTCCTACGAGCAGTACTTC.